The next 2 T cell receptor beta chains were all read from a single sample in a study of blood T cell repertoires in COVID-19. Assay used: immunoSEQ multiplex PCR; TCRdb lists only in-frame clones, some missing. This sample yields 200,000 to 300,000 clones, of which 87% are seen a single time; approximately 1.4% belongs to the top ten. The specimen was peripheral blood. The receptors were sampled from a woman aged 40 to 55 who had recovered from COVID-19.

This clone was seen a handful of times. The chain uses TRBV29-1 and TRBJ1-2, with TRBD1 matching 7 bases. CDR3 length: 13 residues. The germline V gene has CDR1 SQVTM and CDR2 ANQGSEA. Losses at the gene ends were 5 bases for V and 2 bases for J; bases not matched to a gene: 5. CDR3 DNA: TGCAGCGTTTCAGAAGGGGGCAACTATGGCTACACCTTC. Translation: CSVSEGGNYGYTF.

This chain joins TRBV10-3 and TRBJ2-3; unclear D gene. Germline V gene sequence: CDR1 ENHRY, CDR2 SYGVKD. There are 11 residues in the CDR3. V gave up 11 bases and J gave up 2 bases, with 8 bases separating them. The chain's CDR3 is CAGSSTDTQYF. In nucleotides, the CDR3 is TGTGCCGGCTCCTCCACAGATACGCAGTATTTT.